The T cell receptor beta chain under discussion was sequenced for a study of T cell repertoires in cytomegalovirus infection. One entry per CDR3 protein, called by TCRdb with MiXCR from the reads. This table has some 110,000 distinct CDR3 sequences, 32% appearing once. Germline CDR1 and CDR2: MNHNS and SASEGT. V was shortened by 0 bases and J by 3 bases, with 15 bases between the two germline ends. The CDR3 extends over 16 amino acids. This clonotype was counted a few times. The antigen is not known. This specimen was CD8+ T cells from cultured PBMCs, taken from culture after CMV antigen stimulation. This chain joins TRBV6-1 and TRBJ2-7; D might be TRBD1 (5 bases). The clonotype was recovered from a human donor in good health (CMV status not recorded). Some clones in this sample may be carry-over from other donors' samples. In DNA, the CDR3 is TGTGCCAGCAGTGAAGCGAACAGGCTGGCACTCTACGAGCAGTACTTC. It codes for CASSEANRLALYEQYF.